These 18 T cell receptor beta chains were sequenced from one sample in a study of response to subunit inactivated influenza vaccine. TCRdb re-analysed the RT-PCR reads in MiXCR, keeping a single row per CDR3 protein. This table holds some 850,000 distinct CDR3 sequences, roughly 18% found once. Sequencing was performed on PBMCs from blood, taken around 5 days after vaccination. The source of these receptors is a man between 50 and 59 years old who received an inactivated influenza vaccine.

This chain links TRBV4-1 with TRBJ2-3; D might be TRBD2 (6 bases). The CDR3 loop spans 16 amino acids. Trimming took off 1 base at V and 0 bases at J, with 11 bases between the two ends. Germline assignment: CDR1 MGHRA and CDR2 YSYEKL. The CDR3 region has the DNA TGCGCCAGCAGCCAAGCGGGACTCTTCAGCACAGATACGCAGTATTTT. Translation: CASSQAGLFSTDTQYF.

The gene calls are TRBV29-1 and TRBJ2-2; 7 nucleotides agree with TRBD1. The CDR3 sequence is 14 residues long. Germline V CDR1 and CDR2: SQVTM, ANQGSEA. With 4 bases clipped from V and 2 bases from J, the junction kept 4 bases outside the gene matches. This CDR3 is CSVAGTENTGELFF. Here the CDR3 DNA reads TGCAGCGTTGCCGGGACAGAAAACACCGGGGAGCTGTTTTTT.

This clonotype was detected a few times. This chain connects TRBV2 to TRBJ2-7; 10 bases fit TRBD1. J was trimmed by 3 bases and V by 7 bases; bases with no gene match: 9. CDR3 length: 15 amino acids. The germline V gene has CDR1 SNHLY and CDR2 FYNNEI. The CDR3 loop is CASIVTGTGVYEQYF. Written as DNA, the CDR3 is TGTGCCAGCATTGTTACCGGGACAGGGGTCTACGAGCAGTACTTC.

The chain joins TRBV18 to TRBJ1-1, with D uncertain. There are 12 residues in the CDR3. V lost 1 base and J 10 bases, leaving 10 bases between the germline ends. The germline gives CDR1 KGHSH, CDR2 LQKENI. The CDR3 DNA reads as TGTGCCAGCTCACCACTAGTTTATTCAGCTTTCTTT. Its translation: CASSPLVYSAFF.

The chain employs TRBV15 and TRBJ2-1, with 7 bases matching TRBD1. V was clipped by 2 bases and J by 9 bases; unmatched bases: 7. CDR1 is LNHNV, CDR2 YYDKDF, per germline (reference sequence). The CDR3 runs 14 residues. The CDR3: CATSRRRQGSEQFF. As DNA, the CDR3 is TGTGCCACCAGCAGAAGACGACAGGGCAGTGAGCAGTTCTTC.

This clonotype was counted a few times. The V call is TRBV11-2, the J call TRBJ2-1; D gene ambiguous. V dropped 11 bases and J dropped 5 bases, with 13 bases sitting between them. The CDR3 extends over 12 amino acids. Germline assignment: CDR1 SGHAT and CDR2 FQNNGV. The CDR3 reads CASRAENNEQFF. In DNA, the CDR3 is TGTGCCTCTCGCGCGGAGAACAATGAGCAGTTCTTC.

This rearrangement joins TRBV12-3 or TRBV12-4 to TRBJ1-6; 11 nucleotides match TRBD1. The junction had 6 bases not matched to a gene; V was cut back by 7 bases and J by 10 bases. There are 14 residues in the CDR3. CDR3 sequence reads: CASNGQGALSPLHF. CDR3 in DNA: TGTGCCAGCAATGGACAGGGGGCTCTATCACCCCTCCACTTT.

This clonotype was observed once. One end of the junction is discordant with germline, which a read error may explain. The CDR3, as DNA: TGCGCCAGCAGCAAAGATCCAGGGGGCGGACGTGAGCAGTTCTTC. Amino acid sequence: CASSKDPGGGREQFF. The chain carries TRBV4-3 and TRBJ2-1; 8 nucleotides line up with TRBD1. The CDR3 length is 15 residues. From germline, CDR1 is LGHNA and CDR2 YSLEER.

V and J are TRBV27 and TRBJ2-5; 7 bases map to TRBD2. Germline assignment: CDR1 MNHEY and CDR2 SMNVEV (reference sequence). V gave up 5 bases and J gave up 0 bases; unmatched junction bases: 6. The CDR3 runs 15 residues. In DNA form, the CDR3 reads TGTGCCAGCAGTCCCATTGCGGGGGACCAAGAGACCCAGTACTTC. Amino acid sequence: CASSPIAGDQETQYF.

The rearrangement joins TRBV4-3 to TRBJ1-3, with 8 nucleotides matching TRBD1. The CDR3 length is 15 residues. With 1 base clipped from V and 4 bases from J, the junction kept 3 bases outside the gene matches. CDR1 is LGHNA, CDR2 YSLEER, per germline. This CDR3 is CASSQGRTGGNTIYF. Here the CDR3 DNA reads TGCGCCAGCAGCCAAGGTCGGACAGGGGGAAACACCATATATTTT.

V gene TRBV3-1 combines with J gene TRBJ2-2; the D is unclear. The CDR3 is made up of 11 amino acids. The germline V and J ends were trimmed by 6 bases and 7 bases, with 6 bases remaining between them. The germline gives CDR1 LGHDT, CDR2 YNNKEL (reference sequence). CDR3 sequence reads: CASRLDGELFF. In DNA form, the CDR3 reads TGTGCCAGCAGATTAGACGGGGAGCTGTTTTTT.

Regarding this clonotype: The CDR3 ends on some other residue instead of the conserved phenylalanine or tryptophan, so this is likely a read error. The V and J genes are TRBV7-9 and TRBJ2-6, with D uncertain. The length of the CDR3 is 15 residues. Germline CDR1 reads SEHNR; CDR2 reads FQNEAQ (reference sequence). With 5 bases removed from V and 0 bases from J, the gap between germline ends came to 8 bases. For the CDR3, the DNA is TGTGCCAGCAGCGGTTACAGCTCTGGGGCCAACGTCCTGACTTTA. Protein sequence: CASSGYSSGANVLTL.

The V gene is TRBV15, the J gene TRBJ2-7; maybe TRBD1 (7 bases). Germline CDR1 is LNHNV and CDR2 is YYDKDF (reference sequence). This CDR3 contains 15 residues. V lost 3 bases, J lost 5 bases, and 17 bases lay in between. The chain's CDR3 is CATSRAGTGVDEQYF. DNA for the CDR3: TGTGCCACCAGCAGGGCGGGAACAGGGGTCGACGAGCAGTACTTC.

The V gene is TRBV7-9, the J gene TRBJ2-2; tentatively, D is TRBD2 (5 bases). The CDR3 has 17 residues. Germline V gene sequence: CDR1 SEHNR, CDR2 FQNEAQ (reference sequence). V dropped 4 bases and J dropped 5 bases, with 20 bases sitting between them. The CDR3 here is CASSSSRTHGETGELFF. The DNA of the CDR3 is TGTGCCAGCAGCTCCTCCCGGACTCACGGGGAAACCGGGGAGCTGTTTTTT.

This clonotype was detected only a few times. This sequence joins TRBV18 and TRBJ1-2; D is unresolved. Per the germline V gene, CDR1 is KGHSH and CDR2 is LQKENI. V was shortened by 2 bases and J by 3 bases, with 10 bases between the two germline ends. The CDR3 length is 14 residues. The CDR3 sequence is CASSPSSNYYGYTF. CDR3 nucleotide sequence: TGTGCCAGCTCACCAAGCTCCAACTACTATGGCTACACCTTC.

About this clonotype: A much bigger clone sits one base away, suggesting this may be a read error. The chain carries TRBV11-2 and TRBJ2-7, with 9 bases fitting TRBD2. The J segment lost 0 bases and the V segment lost 5 bases, leaving 5 bases of the junction unmatched. The germline V gene has CDR1 SGHAT and CDR2 FQNNGV. The CDR3 consists of 15 residues. The CDR3 protein is CASSPSGASSYEQYF. CDR3 nucleotide sequence: TGTGCCAGCAGCCCTAGCGGGGCGAGCTCCTACGAGCAGTACTTC.

The CDR3 protein is CSTRDSGGETQYF. In nucleotides, the CDR3 is TGCAGCACCCGGGACTCAGGAGGCGAGACCCAGTACTTC. This chain links TRBV29-1 with TRBJ2-5, with D possibly being TRBD2 (6 bases). The germline gives CDR1 SQVTM, CDR2 ANQGSEA. Trimming cost V 8 bases and J 5 bases, with 18 bases left between them. This CDR3 has 13 amino acids.

The gene calls are TRBV28 and TRBJ2-3; 7 nucleotides agree with TRBD2. The germline CDR1 and CDR2 sequences are MDHEN and SYDVKM. The length of the CDR3 is 16 residues. V gave up 7 bases and J gave up 2 bases; unmatched junction bases: 12. The CDR3: CASTSYERGYTDTQYF. CDR3 bases: TGTGCCAGCACCTCCTATGAGCGGGGCTACACAGATACGCAGTATTTT.